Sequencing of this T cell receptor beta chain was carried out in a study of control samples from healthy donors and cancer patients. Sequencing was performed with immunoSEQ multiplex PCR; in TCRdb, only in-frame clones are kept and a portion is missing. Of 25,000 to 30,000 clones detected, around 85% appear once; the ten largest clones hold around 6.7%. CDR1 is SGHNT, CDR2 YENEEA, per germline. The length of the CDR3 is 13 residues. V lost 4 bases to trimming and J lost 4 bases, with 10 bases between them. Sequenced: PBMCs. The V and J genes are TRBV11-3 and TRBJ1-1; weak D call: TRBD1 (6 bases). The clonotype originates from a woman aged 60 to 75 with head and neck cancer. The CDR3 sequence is CASSSWGATEAFF. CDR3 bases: TGTGCCAGCAGCTCGTGGGGGGCCACTGAAGCTTTCTTT.